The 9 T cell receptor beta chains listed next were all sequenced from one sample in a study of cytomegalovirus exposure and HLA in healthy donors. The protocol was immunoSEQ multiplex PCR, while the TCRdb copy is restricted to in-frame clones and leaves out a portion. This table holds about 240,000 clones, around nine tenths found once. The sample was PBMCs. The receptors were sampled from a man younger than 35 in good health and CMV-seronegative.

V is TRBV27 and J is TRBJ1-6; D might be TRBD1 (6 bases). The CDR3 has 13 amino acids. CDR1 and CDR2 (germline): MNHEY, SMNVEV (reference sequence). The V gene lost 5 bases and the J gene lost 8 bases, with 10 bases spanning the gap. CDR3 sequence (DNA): TGTGCCAGCAGTCTTGCAGGGGATTCACCCCTCCACTTT. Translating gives CASSLAGDSPLHF.

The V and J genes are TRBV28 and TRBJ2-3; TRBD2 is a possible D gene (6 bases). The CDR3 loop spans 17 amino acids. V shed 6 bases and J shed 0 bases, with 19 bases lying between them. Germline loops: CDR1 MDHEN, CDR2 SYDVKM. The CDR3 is CASSLPGGGASTDTQYF. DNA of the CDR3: TGTGCCAGCAGCCTCCCAGGTGGCGGGGCTAGCACAGATACGCAGTATTTT.

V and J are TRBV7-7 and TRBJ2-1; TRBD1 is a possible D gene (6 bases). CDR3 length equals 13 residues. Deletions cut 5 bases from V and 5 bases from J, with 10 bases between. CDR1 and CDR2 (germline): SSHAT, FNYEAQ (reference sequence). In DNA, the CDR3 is TGTGCCAGCAGCCCAGGGGCGGACAATGAGCAGTTCTTC. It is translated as CASSPGADNEQFF.

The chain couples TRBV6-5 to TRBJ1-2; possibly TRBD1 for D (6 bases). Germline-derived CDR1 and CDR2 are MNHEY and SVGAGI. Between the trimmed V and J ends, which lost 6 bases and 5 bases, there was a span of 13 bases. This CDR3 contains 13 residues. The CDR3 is CASRRGIPYGYTF. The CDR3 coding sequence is TGTGCCAGCAGAAGGGGGATTCCATATGGCTACACCTTC.

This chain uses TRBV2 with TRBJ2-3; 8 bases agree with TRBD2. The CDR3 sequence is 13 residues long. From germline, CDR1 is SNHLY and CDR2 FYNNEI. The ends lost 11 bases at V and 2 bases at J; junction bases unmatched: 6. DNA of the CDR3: TGTGCCTATGTAGCGGGGTACACAGATACGCAGTATTTT. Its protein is CAYVAGYTDTQYF.

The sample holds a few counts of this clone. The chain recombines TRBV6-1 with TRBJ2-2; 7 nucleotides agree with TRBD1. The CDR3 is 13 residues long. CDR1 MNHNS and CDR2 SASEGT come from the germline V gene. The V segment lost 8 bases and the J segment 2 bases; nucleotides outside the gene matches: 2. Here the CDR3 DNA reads TGTGCCAGCCGGACAGGAAACACCGGGGAGCTGTTTTTT. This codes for CASRTGNTGELFF.

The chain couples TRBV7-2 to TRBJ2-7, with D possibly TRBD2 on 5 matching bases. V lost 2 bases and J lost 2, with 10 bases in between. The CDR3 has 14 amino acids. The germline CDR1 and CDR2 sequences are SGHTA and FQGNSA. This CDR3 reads CASSLYSSPYEQYF. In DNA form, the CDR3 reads TGTGCCAGCAGCTTATACTCTAGCCCCTACGAGCAGTACTTC.

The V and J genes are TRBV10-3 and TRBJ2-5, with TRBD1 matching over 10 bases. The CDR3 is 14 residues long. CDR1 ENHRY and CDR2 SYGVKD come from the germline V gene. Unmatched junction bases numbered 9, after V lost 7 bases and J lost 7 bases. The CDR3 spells CAINSTGGNVTQYF. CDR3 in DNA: TGTGCCATCAATTCGACAGGGGGCAATGTGACCCAGTACTTC.

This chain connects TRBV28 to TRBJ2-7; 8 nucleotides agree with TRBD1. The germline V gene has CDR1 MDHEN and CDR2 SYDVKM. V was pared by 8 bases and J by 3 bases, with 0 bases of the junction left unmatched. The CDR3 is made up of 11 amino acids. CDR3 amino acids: CASGTGYEQYF. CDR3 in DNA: TGTGCCAGCGGGACAGGCTACGAGCAGTACTTC.